This T cell receptor (beta chain) was recorded in a study of CD8+CD57+ T cells in acquired aplastic anemia. Study in general: DNA from sorted CD4+ and CD8+ cells averaged roughly 3.2 ug.

Genomic DNA was employed as the template in profiling TCR beta VDJ and CDR3. Each CDR3 protein is one row after TCRdb ran MiXCR on the reads. The sample yields 310,000 or so distinct CDR3 sequences, approximately 57% seen once. CD8+CD57+ cell expansion, shown by flow cytometry, had occurred in the patients selected for sequencing. Points from the study as a whole: No significant patient-versus-control difference appeared in CD8+ Simpson's diversity. The same twenty-nine CD8+ CDR3 sequences occurred in patients and in controls.

This clonotype was seen repeatedly, ten times or more. Its antigen is not known. One end of the junction fails to match germline, which may point to a read error. Source material: sorted CD4+, CD8+, or CD8+CD57+ T cells (not recorded which) from PBMCs. This clonotype originated in a human donor with aplastic anemia.

This CDR3 reads CTRGQETQYF. The CDR3 bases are TGCACGAGGGGCCAAGAGACCCAGTACTTC. The chain couples TRBV24-1 to TRBJ2-5, with D tentatively TRBD1 or TRBD2 (5 bases each). This CDR3 comprises 10 residues. The V gene's germline CDR1 is KGHDR and CDR2 SFDVKD.